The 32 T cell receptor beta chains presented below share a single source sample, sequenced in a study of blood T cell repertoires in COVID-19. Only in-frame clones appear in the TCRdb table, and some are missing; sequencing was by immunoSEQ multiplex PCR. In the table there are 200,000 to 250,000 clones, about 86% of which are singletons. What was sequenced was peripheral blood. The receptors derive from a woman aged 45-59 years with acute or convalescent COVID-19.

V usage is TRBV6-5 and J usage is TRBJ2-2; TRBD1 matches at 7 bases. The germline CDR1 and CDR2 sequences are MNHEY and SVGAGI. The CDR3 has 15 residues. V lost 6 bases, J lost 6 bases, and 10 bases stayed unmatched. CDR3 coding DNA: TGTGCCAGCAGCCGACCAGGGGGAAGAGCCGGGGAGCTGTTTTTT. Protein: CASSRPGGRAGELFF.

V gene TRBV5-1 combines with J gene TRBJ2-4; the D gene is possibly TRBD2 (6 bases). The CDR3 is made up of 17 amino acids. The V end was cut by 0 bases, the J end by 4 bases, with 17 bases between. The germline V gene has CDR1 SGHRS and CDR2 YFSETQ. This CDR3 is CASSLAPSQGGKNIQYF. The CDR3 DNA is TGCGCCAGCAGCTTGGCACCGTCCCAGGGAGGAAAAAACATTCAGTACTTC.

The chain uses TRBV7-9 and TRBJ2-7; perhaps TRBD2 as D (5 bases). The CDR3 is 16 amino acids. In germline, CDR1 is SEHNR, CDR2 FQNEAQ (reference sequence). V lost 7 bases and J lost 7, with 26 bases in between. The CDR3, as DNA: TGTGCCAGCACCCCCCCCCTGGGCAATCCACCGGGGGAGCAGTACTTC. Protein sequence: CASTPPLGNPPGEQYF.

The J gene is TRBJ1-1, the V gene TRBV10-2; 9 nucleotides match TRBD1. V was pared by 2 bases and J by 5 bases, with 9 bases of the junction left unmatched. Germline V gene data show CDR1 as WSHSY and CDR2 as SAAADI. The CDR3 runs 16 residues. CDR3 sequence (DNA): TGCGCCAGCAGTGAGCCGCAACAGGGGGCGGCAACTGAAGCTTTCTTT. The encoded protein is CASSEPQQGAATEAFF.

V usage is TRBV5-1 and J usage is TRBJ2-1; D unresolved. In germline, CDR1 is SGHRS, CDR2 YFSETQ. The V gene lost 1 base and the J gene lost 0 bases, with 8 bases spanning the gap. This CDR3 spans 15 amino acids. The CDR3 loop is CASSLSESSYNEQFF. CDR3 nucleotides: TGCGCCAGCAGCTTGTCCGAGAGCTCCTACAATGAGCAGTTCTTC.

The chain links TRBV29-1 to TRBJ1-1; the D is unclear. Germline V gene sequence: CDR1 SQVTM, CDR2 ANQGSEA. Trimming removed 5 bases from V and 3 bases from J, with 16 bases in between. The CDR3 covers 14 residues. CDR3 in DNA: TGCAGCGTTCCCCTCCTGGGAGAAGACACTGAAGCTTTCTTT. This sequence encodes CSVPLLGEDTEAFF.

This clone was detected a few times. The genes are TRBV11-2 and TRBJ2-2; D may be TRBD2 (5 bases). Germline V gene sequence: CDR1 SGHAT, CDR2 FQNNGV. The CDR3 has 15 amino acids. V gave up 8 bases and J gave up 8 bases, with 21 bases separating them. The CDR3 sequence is CASREGTIGPGELFF. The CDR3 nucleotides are TGTGCCAGCCGGGAAGGTACCATCGGACCTGGGGAGCTGTTTTTT. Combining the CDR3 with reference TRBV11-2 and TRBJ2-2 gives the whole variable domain EAGVAQSPRYKIIEKRQSVAFWCNPISGHATLYWYQQILGQGPKLLIQFQNNGVVDDSQLPKDRFSAERLKGVDSTLKIQPAKLEDSAVYLCASREGTIGPGELFFGEGSRLTVL.

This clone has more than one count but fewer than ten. The CDR3 DNA is TGTGCCTGGAGTGCAACCCACCCGGACAGCCGGGGCACTGAAGCTTTCTTT. Its protein product is CAWSATHPDSRGTEAFF. The V gene is TRBV30, the J gene TRBJ1-1, with D maybe TRBD1 (6 bases). V was trimmed by 1 base and J by 4 bases, leaving 22 bases between them. The CDR3 has 17 residues. CDR1 GTSNPN and CDR2 SVGIG come from the germline V gene (reference sequence).

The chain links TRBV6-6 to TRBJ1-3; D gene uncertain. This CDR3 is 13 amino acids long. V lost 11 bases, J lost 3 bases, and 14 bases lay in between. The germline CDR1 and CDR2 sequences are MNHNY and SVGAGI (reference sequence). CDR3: CAGGSGFGNTIYF. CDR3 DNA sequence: TGTGCCGGCGGCTCTGGTTTTGGAAACACCATATATTTT.

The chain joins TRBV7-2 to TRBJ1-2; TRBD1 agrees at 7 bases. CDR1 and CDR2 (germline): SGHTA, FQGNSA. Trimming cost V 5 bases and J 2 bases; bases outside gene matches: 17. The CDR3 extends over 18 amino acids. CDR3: CASSRYGTVPPTNYGYTF. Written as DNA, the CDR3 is TGTGCCAGCAGCCGTTACGGGACAGTGCCTCCTACGAACTATGGCTACACCTTC.

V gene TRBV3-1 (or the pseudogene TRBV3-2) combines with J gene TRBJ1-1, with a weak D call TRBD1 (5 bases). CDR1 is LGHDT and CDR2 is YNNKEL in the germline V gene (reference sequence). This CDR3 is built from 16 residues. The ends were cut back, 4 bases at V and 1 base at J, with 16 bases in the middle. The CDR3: CASSLHTGTANTEAFF. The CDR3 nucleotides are TGTGCCAGCAGCCTACATACCGGGACTGCGAACACTGAAGCTTTCTTT.

In DNA form, the CDR3 reads TGCAGCGTTGATAACGGTAACACTGAAGCTTTCTTT. This translates into CSVDNGNTEAFF. The chain joins TRBV29-1 to TRBJ1-1, with unresolved D. The CDR3 loop spans 12 amino acids. Germline CDR1 and CDR2: SQVTM and ANQGSEA. Between the trimmed V and J ends, which lost 3 bases and 2 bases, there was a span of 7 bases.

This chain's CDR3 is CSVAGQGPPYGYTF. CDR3 DNA sequence: TGCAGCGTTGCCGGACAGGGCCCCCCCTATGGCTACACCTTC. The V gene is TRBV29-1, the J gene TRBJ1-2; 8 nucleotides line up with TRBD1. This CDR3 is built from 14 residues. CDR1 and CDR2 from the germline V gene are SQVTM and ANQGSEA. V was clipped by 4 bases and J by 4 bases; unmatched bases: 8.

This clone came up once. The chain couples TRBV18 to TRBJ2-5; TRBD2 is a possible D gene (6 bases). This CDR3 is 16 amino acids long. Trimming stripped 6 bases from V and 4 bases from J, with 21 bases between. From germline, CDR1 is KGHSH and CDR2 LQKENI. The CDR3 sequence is CASSPGEGGLGETQYF. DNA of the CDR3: TGTGCCAGCTCCCCCGGAGAGGGAGGTCTTGGAGAGACCCAGTACTTC.

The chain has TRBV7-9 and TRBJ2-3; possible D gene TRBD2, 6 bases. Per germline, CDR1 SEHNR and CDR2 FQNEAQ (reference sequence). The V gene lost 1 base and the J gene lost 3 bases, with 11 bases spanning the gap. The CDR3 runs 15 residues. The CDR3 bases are TGTGCCAGCAGCTTAGGGAGGGGCCCTACAGATACGCAGTATTTT. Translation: CASSLGRGPTDTQYF.

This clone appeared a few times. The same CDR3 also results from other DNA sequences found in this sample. DNA of the CDR3: TGTGCCAGTAGTCCCGGACAAGATAATTCACCCCTCCACTTT. It translates to CASSPGQDNSPLHF. The chain links TRBV19 to TRBJ1-6, with a weak D call TRBD1 (5 bases). CDR1 is LNHDA, CDR2 SQIVND, per germline (reference sequence). The CDR3 consists of 14 residues. V was cut by 5 bases and J by 5 bases, with 10 bases left in between.

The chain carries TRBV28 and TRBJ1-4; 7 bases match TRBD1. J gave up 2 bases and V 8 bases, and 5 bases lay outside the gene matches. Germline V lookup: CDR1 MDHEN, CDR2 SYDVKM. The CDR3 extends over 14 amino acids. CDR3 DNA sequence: TGTGCCAGCTCCCAGACAGGGACTAATGAAAAACTGTTTTTT. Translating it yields CASSQTGTNEKLFF.

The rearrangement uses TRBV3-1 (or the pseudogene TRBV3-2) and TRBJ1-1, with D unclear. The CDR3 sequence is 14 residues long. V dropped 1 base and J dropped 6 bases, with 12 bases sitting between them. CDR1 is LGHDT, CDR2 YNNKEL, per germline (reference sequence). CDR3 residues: CASSQVRRPSEAFF. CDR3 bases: TGTGCCAGCAGCCAAGTCAGGCGACCTTCTGAAGCTTTCTTT.

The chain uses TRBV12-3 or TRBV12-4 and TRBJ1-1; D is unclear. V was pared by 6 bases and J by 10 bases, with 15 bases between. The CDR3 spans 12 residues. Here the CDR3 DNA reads TGTGCCAGCAGCTCCCGGGTAGCGCGAGCTTTCTTT. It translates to CASSSRVARAFF.

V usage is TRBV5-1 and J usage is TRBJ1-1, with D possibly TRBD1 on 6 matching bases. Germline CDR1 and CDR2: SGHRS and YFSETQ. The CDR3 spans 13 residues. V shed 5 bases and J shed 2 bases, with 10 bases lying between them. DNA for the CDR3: TGCGCCAGCAGACAGGGTATTAACACTGAAGCTTTCTTT. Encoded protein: CASRQGINTEAFF.

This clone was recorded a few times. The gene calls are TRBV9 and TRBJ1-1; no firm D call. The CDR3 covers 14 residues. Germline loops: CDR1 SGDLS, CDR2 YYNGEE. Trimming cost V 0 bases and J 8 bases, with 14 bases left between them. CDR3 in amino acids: CASSVGDARPEAFF. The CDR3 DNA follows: TGTGCCAGCAGCGTAGGAGATGCGAGGCCCGAAGCTTTCTTT.

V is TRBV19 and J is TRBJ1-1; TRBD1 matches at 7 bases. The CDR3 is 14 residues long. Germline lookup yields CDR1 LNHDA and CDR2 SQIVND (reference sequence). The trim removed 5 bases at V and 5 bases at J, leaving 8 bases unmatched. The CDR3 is CASSLQGGSTEAFF. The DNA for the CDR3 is TGTGCCAGTAGTCTCCAGGGGGGTAGTACTGAAGCTTTCTTT.

CDR3 nucleotides: TGTGCCAGCAGCTTAGTGACAGGGCGCGAGGAGCTGTTTTTT. Protein product: CASSLVTGREELFF. The V gene is TRBV7-2, the J gene TRBJ2-2; TRBD1 agrees at 7 bases. Germline V gene sequence: CDR1 SGHTA, CDR2 FQGNSA. The CDR3 totals 14 residues. Unmatched junction bases numbered 6, after V lost 1 base and J lost 10 bases.

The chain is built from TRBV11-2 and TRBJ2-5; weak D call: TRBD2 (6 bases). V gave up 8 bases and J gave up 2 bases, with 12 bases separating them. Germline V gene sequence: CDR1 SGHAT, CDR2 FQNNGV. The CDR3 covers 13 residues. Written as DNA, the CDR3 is TGTGCCAGCGGGGACGGGACTCAAGAGACCCAGTACTTC. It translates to CASGDGTQETQYF.

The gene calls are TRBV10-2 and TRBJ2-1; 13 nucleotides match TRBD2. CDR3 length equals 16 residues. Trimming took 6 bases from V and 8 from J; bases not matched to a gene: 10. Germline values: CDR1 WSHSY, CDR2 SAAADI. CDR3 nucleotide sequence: TGCGCCAGCAGCGGGACTTGGACTAGCGGGAGTGATGAGCAGTTCTTC. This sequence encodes CASSGTWTSGSDEQFF.

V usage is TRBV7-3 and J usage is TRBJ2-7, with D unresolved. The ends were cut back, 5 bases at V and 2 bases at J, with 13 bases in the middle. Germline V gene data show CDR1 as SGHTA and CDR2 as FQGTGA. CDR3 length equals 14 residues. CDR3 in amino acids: CASSIHRVTYEQYF. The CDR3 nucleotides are TGTGCCAGCAGCATACACCGGGTGACCTACGAGCAGTACTTC.

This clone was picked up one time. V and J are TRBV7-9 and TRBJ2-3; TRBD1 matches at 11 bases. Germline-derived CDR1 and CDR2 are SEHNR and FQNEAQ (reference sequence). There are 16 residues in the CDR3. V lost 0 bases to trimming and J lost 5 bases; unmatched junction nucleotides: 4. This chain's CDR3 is CASSLAMGQGGDTQYF. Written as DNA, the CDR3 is TGTGCCAGCAGCTTAGCGATGGGACAGGGGGGAGATACGCAGTATTTT.

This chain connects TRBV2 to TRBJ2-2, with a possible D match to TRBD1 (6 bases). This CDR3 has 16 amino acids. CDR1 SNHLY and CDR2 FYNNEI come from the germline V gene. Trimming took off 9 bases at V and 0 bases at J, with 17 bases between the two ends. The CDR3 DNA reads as TGTGCCAGAACCGGGACACCAACTTCGAACACCGGGGAGCTGTTTTTT. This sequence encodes CARTGTPTSNTGELFF.

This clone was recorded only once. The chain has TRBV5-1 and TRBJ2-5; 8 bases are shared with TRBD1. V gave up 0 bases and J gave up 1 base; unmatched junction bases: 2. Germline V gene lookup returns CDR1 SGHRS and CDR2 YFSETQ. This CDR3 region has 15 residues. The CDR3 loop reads CASSLVGTGQETQYF. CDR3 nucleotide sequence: TGCGCCAGCAGCTTGGTAGGGACAGGCCAAGAGACCCAGTACTTC.

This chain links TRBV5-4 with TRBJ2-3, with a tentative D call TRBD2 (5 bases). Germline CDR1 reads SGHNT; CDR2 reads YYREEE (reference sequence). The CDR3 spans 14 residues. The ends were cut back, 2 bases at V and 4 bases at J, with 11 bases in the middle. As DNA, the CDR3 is TGTGCCAGCAGCTTCAGTGGGAGTGCAGATACGCAGTATTTT. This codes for CASSFSGSADTQYF.

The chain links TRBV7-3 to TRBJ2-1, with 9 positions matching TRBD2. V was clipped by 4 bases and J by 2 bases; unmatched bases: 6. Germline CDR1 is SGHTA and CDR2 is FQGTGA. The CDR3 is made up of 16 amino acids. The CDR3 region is CASSWGASGAYNEQFF. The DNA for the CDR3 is TGTGCCAGCAGCTGGGGGGCTAGCGGGGCCTACAATGAGCAGTTCTTC.

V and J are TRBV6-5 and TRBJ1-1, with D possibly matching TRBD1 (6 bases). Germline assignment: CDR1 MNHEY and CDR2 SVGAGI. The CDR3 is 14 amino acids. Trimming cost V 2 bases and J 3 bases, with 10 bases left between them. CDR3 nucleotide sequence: TGTGCCAGCAGTTACGGAGAGGGGGACACTGAAGCTTTCTTT. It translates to CASSYGEGDTEAFF.